A single sample gave rise to the 21 T cell receptor beta chains below, sequenced in a study of blood T cell repertoires in COVID-19. Sequenced by immunoSEQ multiplex PCR; TCRdb stores in-frame clones only, minus some. The data show roughly 380,000 clones, with around nine tenths seen just once and roughly 1.5% held by the top ten. The sequencing sample was made of peripheral blood. These receptors all come from a woman aged 40 to 55 with COVID-19, enrolled during active disease.

This clone occurred once. V usage is TRBV5-6 and J usage is TRBJ1-3, with 7 bases matching TRBD1. CDR3 length equals 16 residues. J was trimmed by 0 bases and V by 4 bases; bases with no gene match: 7. The V gene's germline CDR1 is SGHDT and CDR2 YYEEEE. CDR3 bases: TGTGCCAGCAGCAGAACGGACAGGTTCTCTGGAAACACCATATATTTT. It specifies CASSRTDRFSGNTIYF.

The chain links TRBV6-2 or TRBV6-3 to TRBJ1-2; D is ambiguous. The CDR3 contains 15 residues. CDR1 is MNHEY, CDR2 SVGEGT, per germline. With 0 bases removed from V and 3 bases from J, the gap between germline ends came to 11 bases. Here the CDR3 DNA reads TGTGCCAGCAGTTACTCGAAAGACACCTACTATGGCTACACCTTC. It is translated as CASSYSKDTYYGYTF.

V usage is TRBV28 and J usage is TRBJ2-2, with D possibly TRBD2 on 6 matching bases. CDR3 length equals 16 residues. Germline V gene lookup returns CDR1 MDHEN and CDR2 SYDVKM. The V and J ends lost 3 bases and 5 bases respectively, with 16 bases between them. The CDR3 nucleotides read TGTGCCAGCAGTTTGCTGGGACTCTCGAGGACCGGGGAGCTGTTTTTT. Protein: CASSLLGLSRTGELFF.

This clone was observed a single time. The chain recombines TRBV4-1 with TRBJ1-1, with 7 nucleotides matching TRBD1. CDR3 size: 16 residues. The V gene's germline CDR1 is MGHRA and CDR2 YSYEKL. V shed 4 bases and J 7 bases; nucleotides not matched to a gene: 15. The CDR3 nucleotides read TGCGCCAGCAGCCTAAGGGGGGCTATAGGGACAGATGAAGCTTTCTTT. Residues: CASSLRGAIGTDEAFF.

This rearrangement joins TRBV6-1 to TRBJ1-5; D is unclear. The CDR3 is made up of 16 amino acids. Germline assignment: CDR1 MNHNS and CDR2 SASEGT. The ends were cut back, 1 base at V and 4 bases at J, with 14 bases in the middle. The chain's CDR3 is CASSEGPLRENQPQHF. The DNA for the CDR3 is TGTGCCAGCAGTGAAGGTCCCTTGAGAGAAAATCAGCCCCAGCATTTT.

The V and J genes are TRBV19 and TRBJ1-2; perhaps TRBD1 as D (6 bases). CDR1 LNHDA and CDR2 SQIVND come from the germline V gene (reference sequence). This CDR3 has 13 residues. V gave up 5 bases and J gave up 6 bases, with 13 bases separating them. The CDR3: CASSLRGANGYTF. For the CDR3, the DNA is TGTGCCAGTAGTCTCAGGGGAGCTAATGGCTACACCTTC.

The chain recombines TRBV28 with TRBJ1-2; D not certain. This CDR3 is built from 14 residues. From germline, CDR1 is MDHEN and CDR2 SYDVKM. V lost 4 bases and J 4 bases, leaving 13 bases between the germline ends. The CDR3 DNA sequence: TGTGCCAGCAGTTCTACGGGAGCTAGCTATGGCTACACCTTC. Residues: CASSSTGASYGYTF.

The rearrangement links TRBV11-2 to TRBJ1-1; no firm D call. CDR1 is SGHAT, CDR2 FQNNGV, per germline. CDR3 length equals 14 residues. V lost 2 bases to trimming and J lost 1 base, with 8 bases between them. The CDR3 sequence: CASSLNPKNTEAFF. In DNA, the CDR3 is TGTGCCAGCAGCTTAAATCCAAAGAACACTGAAGCTTTCTTT.

In regard to this clone: The same CDR3 also results from other DNA sequences found in this sample. This chain uses TRBV4-2 with TRBJ1-5; possibly TRBD1 for D (5 bases). CDR3 length equals 13 residues. Trimming removed 4 bases at V and 4 bases at J, with 8 bases between. Germline lookup yields CDR1 LGHNA and CDR2 YNFKEQ. The CDR3 sequence: CASSRGRNQPQHF. The CDR3 DNA follows: TGTGCCAGCAGCCGGGGCAGAAATCAGCCCCAGCATTTT.

This chain joins TRBV18 and TRBJ1-4, with 7 bases that match TRBD1. Trimming took 8 bases from V and 8 from J; bases not matched to a gene: 8. CDR3 length: 13 amino acids. CDR1 is KGHSH, CDR2 LQKENI, per germline. In DNA, the CDR3 is TGTGCCAGCGCCACAGGGGTGGGCGAAAAACTGTTTTTT. Protein sequence: CASATGVGEKLFF.

The rearrangement joins TRBV5-6 to TRBJ1-3, with D uncertain. V was trimmed by 0 bases and J by 0 bases, leaving 10 bases between them. Germline loops: CDR1 SGHDT, CDR2 YYEEEE. The CDR3 length is 16 residues. This CDR3 reads CASSLGTVFSGNTIYF. In DNA form, the CDR3 reads TGTGCCAGCAGCTTGGGGACTGTCTTCTCTGGAAACACCATATATTTT.

V usage is TRBV9 and J usage is TRBJ1-6; a possible D gene is TRBD1 (5 bases). Trimming left V 3 bases short and J 9 bases short, with 16 bases between. Germline V gene data show CDR1 as SGDLS and CDR2 as YYNGEE. The CDR3 extends over 15 amino acids. CDR3 sequence reads: CASSDRGWNTSPLHF. CDR3 bases: TGTGCCAGCAGCGATAGGGGTTGGAATACTTCACCCCTCCACTTT.

The chain combines TRBV9 with TRBJ1-1, with D uncertain. Germline V gene sequence: CDR1 SGDLS, CDR2 YYNGEE. CDR3 length equals 15 residues. Deletions cut 1 base from V and 5 bases from J, with 15 bases between. The CDR3 coding sequence is TGTGCCAGCAGCGTAAGTCAGGCTCGAAAAACTGAAGCTTTCTTT. It is translated as CASSVSQARKTEAFF.

The gene calls are TRBV5-4 and TRBJ1-2, with TRBD1 matching over 7 bases. V was clipped by 0 bases and J by 1 base; unmatched bases: 6. Germline CDR1 is SGHNT and CDR2 is YYREEE (reference sequence). The CDR3 is made up of 16 amino acids. DNA of the CDR3: TGTGCCAGCAGCTTGGTTCCGACAGGGTATAACTATGGCTACACCTTC. As protein: CASSLVPTGYNYGYTF.

The chain uses TRBV6-4 and TRBJ1-6, with 11 bases fitting TRBD1. V dropped 2 bases and J dropped 5; count of bases not matched to a gene: 2. The V gene's germline CDR1 is MRHNA and CDR2 SNTAGT. This CDR3 is 16 amino acids long. The DNA for the CDR3 is TGTGCCAGCAGTGACGGGACAGGGGGAAATAATTCACCCCTCCACTTT. Protein sequence: CASSDGTGGNNSPLHF.

V is TRBV6-5 and J is TRBJ1-6, with D uncertain. CDR3 size: 12 residues. Germline lookup yields CDR1 MNHEY and CDR2 SVGAGI. Trimming removed 5 bases from V and 8 bases from J, with 7 bases in between. As DNA, the CDR3 is TGTGCCAGCAGTCCTAAATATTCACCCCTCCACTTT. It codes for CASSPKYSPLHF.

The chain combines TRBV7-9 with TRBJ2-7, with D possibly being TRBD1 (6 bases). Germline CDR1 is SEHNR and CDR2 is FQNEAQ (reference sequence). V gave up 0 bases and J gave up 5 bases, with 8 bases separating them. The CDR3 runs to 13 residues. The CDR3 loop is CASSLAQGNEQYF. The CDR3, as DNA: TGTGCCAGCAGCTTAGCACAGGGTAACGAGCAGTACTTC. The variable domain in full, with the rest retrieved from reference TRBV7-9 and TRBJ2-7, is DTGVSQNPRHKITKRGQNVTFRCDPISEHNRLYWYRQTLGQGPEFLTYFQNEAQLEKSRLLSDRFSAERPKGSFSTLEIQRTEQGDSAMYLCASSLAQGNEQYFGPGTRLTVT.

With regard to this clone: This CDR3 is also generated by other DNA sequences in the sample. The chain carries TRBV28 and TRBJ2-3; a possible D gene is TRBD1 (5 bases). The CDR3 contains 16 residues. Per germline, CDR1 MDHEN and CDR2 SYDVKM. Trimming shortened V by 2 bases and J by 2 bases, and 14 bases separated the two germline ends. The CDR3 region has the DNA TGTGCCAGCAGTTTAAGATCGGGCAGGGACACAGATACGCAGTATTTT. It encodes CASSLRSGRDTDTQYF.

V and J are TRBV28 and TRBJ1-1; D is perhaps TRBD1 (5 bases). Deletions cut 3 bases from V and 0 bases from J, with 11 bases between. Germline V lookup: CDR1 MDHEN, CDR2 SYDVKM. The CDR3 runs to 15 residues. The CDR3 DNA reads as TGTGCCAGCAGTTTGCTAACAGGTATGAACACTGAAGCTTTCTTT. Its translation is CASSLLTGMNTEAFF.

This chain connects TRBV29-1 to TRBJ1-2; 8 nucleotides align to TRBD1. There are 10 residues in the CDR3. J lost 10 bases, V lost 6 bases, and 4 bases had no gene match. Germline CDR1 reads SQVTM; CDR2 reads ANQGSEA. The chain's CDR3 is CSVLTGVYTF. The DNA of the CDR3 is TGCAGCGTCCTGACAGGGGTCTACACCTTC. The whole variable domain, filled in from reference TRBV29-1 and TRBJ1-2, reads SAVISQKPSRDICQRGTSLTIQCQVDSQVTMMFWYRQQPGQSLTLIATANQGSEATYESGFVIDKFPISRPNLTFSTLTVSNMSPEDSSIYLCSVLTGVYTFGSGTRLTVV.

This chain joins TRBV3-1 (or the pseudogene TRBV3-2) and TRBJ2-3; D possibly corresponds to TRBD2 (5 bases). The CDR3 spans 15 residues. CDR1 LGHDT and CDR2 YNNKEL come from the germline V gene (reference sequence). The V gene lost 1 base and the J gene lost 6 bases, with 14 bases spanning the gap. The CDR3 DNA is TGTGCCAGCAGCCAAGGGGTGCGGGTTGGGGATACGCAGTATTTT. Translation gives CASSQGVRVGDTQYF.